The 9 T cell receptor beta chains in this list originate from one sample, sequenced in a study of T cell repertoires in cytomegalovirus infection. Their antigen targets remain unknown. TCRdb used MiXCR to reprocess the reads, holding one entry per CDR3 protein. The repertoire holds about 770,000 distinct CDR3 sequences, with 25% to 35% as singletons. The sequencing used cultured CD8+ T cells from PBMCs, collected from culture after CMV antigen stimulation. Source of these receptors: a human donor in good health (CMV status not recorded). Some clones in this sample may be carry-over from other donors' samples.

The sample holds a few counts of this clonotype. The chain has TRBV6-6 and TRBJ2-1, with TRBD2 matching 12 bases. Germline V gene sequence: CDR1 MNHNY, CDR2 SVGAGI (reference sequence). The length of the CDR3 is 16 residues. The J segment lost 3 bases and the V segment lost 1 base, leaving 1 base of the junction unmatched. The CDR3 nucleotides are TGTGCCAGCAGTTACTGGACTAGCGGGGACTACAATGAGCAGTTCTTC. Translating it yields CASSYWTSGDYNEQFF.

This clonotype has at least ten counts. The J gene is TRBJ1-4, the V gene TRBV12-3 or TRBV12-4, with D unclear. This CDR3 region has 14 residues. V lost 6 bases, J lost 3 bases, and 11 bases lay in between. The CDR3 here is CASSLRLPNEKLFF. DNA for the CDR3: TGTGCCAGCAGCCTCAGGTTGCCTAATGAAAAACTGTTTTTT.

The chain recombines TRBV7-9 with TRBJ2-7, with D maybe TRBD1 (6 bases). The V gene lost 1 base and the J gene lost 3 bases, with 13 bases spanning the gap. CDR3 length: 15 amino acids. Germline V gene sequence: CDR1 SEHNR, CDR2 FQNEAQ (reference sequence). CDR3 coding DNA: TGTGCCAGCAGCTTAGGCGCAGGGGTACGCTACGAGCAGTACGTC. Translated: CASSLGAGVRYEQYV.

The V gene is TRBV20-1, the J gene TRBJ1-1, with 8 bases aligning to TRBD1. CDR3 length equals 14 residues. V lost 6 bases, J lost 1 base, and 7 bases stayed unmatched. The germline CDR1 and CDR2 sequences are DFQATT and SNEGSKA (reference sequence). CDR3 residues: CSALQGVSNTEAFF. CDR3 coding DNA: TGCAGTGCCTTACAGGGGGTCTCGAACACTGAAGCTTTCTTT.

The J gene is TRBJ2-1, the V gene TRBV3-1, with 10 nucleotides matching TRBD2. V dropped 3 bases and J dropped 7; count of bases not matched to a gene: 15. The V gene's germline CDR1 is LGHDT and CDR2 YNNKEL (reference sequence). This CDR3 contains 18 residues. The CDR3, as DNA: TGTGCCAGCAGCCACCGAAGGCGTGAACTAGCGGGGCCAAATGAGCAGTTCTTC. The encoded protein is CASSHRRRELAGPNEQFF.

This clonotype occurred a few times. V is TRBV10-3 and J is TRBJ2-3, with 9 nucleotides matching TRBD1. The CDR3 has 15 amino acids. CDR1 and CDR2 from the germline V gene are ENHRY and SYGVKD. V gave up 6 bases and J gave up 3 bases; unmatched junction bases: 7. CDR3 nucleotide sequence: TGTGCCATCAGAGTCGGGACAGGGAAGACAGATACGCAGTATTTT. It yields the protein CAIRVGTGKTDTQYF.

The V and J genes are TRBV9 and TRBJ2-3; unclear D gene. V lost 1 base and J lost 1, with 10 bases in between. Germline V gene data show CDR1 as SGDLS and CDR2 as YYNGEE. The length of the CDR3 is 15 residues. CDR3: CASSVKSVRTDTQYF. The CDR3 nucleotides read TGTGCCAGCAGCGTAAAATCCGTCCGCACAGATACGCAGTATTTT.

The V and J genes are TRBV28 and TRBJ1-1; D is ambiguous. There are 13 residues in the CDR3. Germline V gives CDR1 MDHEN, CDR2 SYDVKM. V gave up 5 bases and J gave up 6 bases, with 13 bases separating them. CDR3 DNA sequence: TGTGCCAGCAGTCCACCGGTGGCCGCTGAAGCTTTCTTT. Translating gives CASSPPVAAEAFF.

V is TRBV2 and J is TRBJ2-1; 11 nucleotides agree with TRBD2. V lost 5 bases to trimming and J lost 6 bases; unmatched junction nucleotides: 12. The germline gives CDR1 SNHLY, CDR2 FYNNEI. CDR3 size: 17 residues. This CDR3 is CASSIPKTSGVLNEQFF. The CDR3 region has the DNA TGTGCCAGCAGTATCCCAAAGACTAGCGGGGTTCTCAATGAGCAGTTCTTC.